A single sample gave rise to the 29 T cell receptor beta chains below, sequenced in a study of robustness of blood B and T cell sequencing. cDNA was made with a 5' template-switch oligo adding a universal priming site. The template-switch oligo carried a 12-nucleotide random UMI tagging each cDNA molecule. Each CDR3 protein gets one entry after TCRdb re-called the PCR reads with MiXCR. This sample has more than 1,500 distinct CDR3 sequences, with less than 60% found just once. The template for TCR beta quantification was mRNA, not genomic DNA. Sample: peripheral blood. Every receptor here comes from a human donor in good health.

This clonotype was seen only once. The chain joins TRBV10-3 to TRBJ1-1, with 7 positions matching TRBD1. Germline V lookup: CDR1 ENHRY, CDR2 SYGVKD. V lost 3 bases and J lost 0; bases outside the gene matches: 7. The CDR3 spans 16 residues. Here the CDR3 reads CAISERQGAMNTEAFF. For the CDR3, the DNA is TGTGCCATCAGTGAAAGACAGGGAGCCATGAACACTGAAGCTTTCTTT.

This rearrangement joins TRBV5-6 to TRBJ1-2; the match to TRBD1 covers 7 bases. Germline V gene sequence: CDR1 SGHDT, CDR2 YYEEEE. V gave up 3 bases and J gave up 4 bases; unmatched junction bases: 12. This CDR3 is built from 16 residues. The CDR3 is CASSSGTAVLSYGYTF. The CDR3 DNA sequence: TGTGCCAGCAGCTCCGGGACAGCCGTCTTATCCTATGGCTACACCTTC.

The rearrangement uses TRBV10-3 and TRBJ1-5, with no clear D. The length of the CDR3 is 14 residues. The germline V gene encodes CDR1 ENHRY and CDR2 SYGVKD. Between the trimmed V and J ends, which lost 0 bases and 6 bases, there was a span of 9 bases. The CDR3 nucleotides are TGTGCCATCAGTGAGTCAGAAGGTACTCAGCCCCAGCATTTT. Its translation: CAISESEGTQPQHF.

This clonotype was detected only a few times. The CDR3 DNA reads as TGTGCCATCAGTGAGTCGGGCAGGGGTGGCTACACCTTC. Its translation is CAISESGRGGYTF. This chain links TRBV10-3 with TRBJ1-2; D might be TRBD1 (6 bases). Germline CDR1 reads ENHRY; CDR2 reads SYGVKD. This CDR3 region has 13 residues. V was cut by 0 bases and J by 7 bases, with 9 bases left in between.

This clonotype was counted between two and nine times. The chain links TRBV7-9 to TRBJ2-7; TRBD1 is a possible D gene (6 bases). CDR3 length: 15 residues. Trimming removed 3 bases from V and 0 bases from J, with 12 bases in between. CDR1 is SEHNR, CDR2 FQNEAQ, per germline (reference sequence). The CDR3 coding sequence is TGTGCCAGCAGCTTCGAGCAGGGGTTCTCCTACGAGCAGTACTTC. This gives the protein CASSFEQGFSYEQYF.

The chain has TRBV6-1 and TRBJ1-1, with D uncertain. CDR1 is MNHNS and CDR2 is SASEGT in the germline V gene. This CDR3 spans 16 amino acids. Trimming cost V 5 bases and J 1 base, with 17 bases left between them. CDR3 region: CASSNPYSLPNTEAFF. The CDR3, as DNA: TGTGCCAGCAGTAATCCCTATTCACTCCCGAACACTGAAGCTTTCTTT.

The rearrangement links TRBV5-1 to TRBJ1-2; TRBD1 matches at 9 bases. The CDR3 totals 16 residues. CDR1 SGHRS and CDR2 YFSETQ come from the germline V gene. V lost 6 bases to trimming and J lost 4 bases; unmatched junction nucleotides: 13. This chain's CDR3 is CASKGYSTGGAYGYTF. For the CDR3, the DNA is TGCGCCAGCAAAGGATACTCTACAGGGGGCGCCTATGGCTACACCTTC.

The V call is TRBV7-6, the J call TRBJ2-2; no clear D. With 4 bases removed from V and 1 base from J, the gap between germline ends came to 4 bases. This CDR3 region has 13 residues. In germline, CDR1 is SGHVS, CDR2 FNYEAQ. CDR3 amino acids: CASSSGNTGELFF. For the CDR3, the DNA is TGTGCCAGCAGCTCTGGGAACACCGGGGAGCTGTTTTTT. Complete variable domain (other parts from reference TRBV7-6 and TRBJ2-2): GAGVSQSPRYKVTKRGQDVALRCDPISGHVSLYWYRQALGQGPEFLTYFNYEAQQDKSGLPNDRFSAERPEGSISTLTIQRTEQRDSAMYRCASSSGNTGELFFGEGSRLTVL.

V is TRBV28 and J is TRBJ2-2; TRBD1 matches at 10 bases. Unmatched junction bases numbered 12, after V lost 5 bases and J lost 6 bases. Germline V lookup: CDR1 MDHEN, CDR2 SYDVKM. The CDR3 runs 17 residues. CDR3 sequence: CASSRGGTGVRAGELFF. CDR3 sequence (DNA): TGTGCCAGCAGTAGGGGAGGGACAGGGGTTCGGGCCGGGGAGCTGTTTTTT.

The rearrangement links TRBV29-1 to TRBJ2-3; possibly TRBD2 for D (6 bases). The CDR3 spans 16 residues. Between the trimmed V and J ends, which lost 4 bases and 6 bases, there was a span of 23 bases. Germline values: CDR1 SQVTM, CDR2 ANQGSEA. CDR3 coding DNA: TGCAGCGTTGTCGGGAGTAGCTCATCCCTCGGGGATACGCAGTATTTT. Translated: CSVVGSSSSLGDTQYF.

V usage is TRBV2 and J usage is TRBJ1-5; 7 nucleotides match TRBD1. Germline CDR1 SNHLY, CDR2 FYNNEI. This CDR3 contains 15 residues. V shed 4 bases, J shed 1 base, and the junction held 4 bases outside the gene matches. In nucleotides, the CDR3 is TGTGCCAGCAGTGGACAGGGAAGGAGCAATCAGCCCCAGCATTTT. It translates to CASSGQGRSNQPQHF.

The CDR3 is CASSHQRGGYYNEQFF. The CDR3 nucleotides are TGTGCCAGCAGCCACCAGCGGGGGGGTTACTACAATGAGCAGTTCTTC. The V and J genes are TRBV7-9 and TRBJ2-1; 10 bases map to TRBD2. Germline values: CDR1 SEHNR, CDR2 FQNEAQ (reference sequence). J lost 3 bases, V lost 5 bases, and 7 bases had no gene match. The CDR3 spans 16 residues.

This clonotype appeared a single time. This sequence joins TRBV2 and TRBJ1-2; D remains unclear. Germline CDR1 is SNHLY and CDR2 is FYNNEI. V gave up 11 bases and J gave up 4 bases, with 17 bases separating them. This CDR3 region has 13 residues. Here the CDR3 DNA reads TGTGCCGGGTCTGCGAGGCAACTCTATGGCTACACCTTC. This codes for CAGSARQLYGYTF.

This clonotype showed up just a few times. The genes are TRBV5-1 and TRBJ2-2, with a tentative D call TRBD1 (6 bases). The CDR3 loop spans 15 amino acids. Germline CDR1 SGHRS, CDR2 YFSETQ. The V end was cut by 0 bases, the J end by 3 bases, with 9 bases between. In nucleotides, the CDR3 is TGCGCCAGCAGCTTGGAGGCAGGGGACACCGGGGAGCTGTTTTTT. This encodes CASSLEAGDTGELFF. Full variable domain (rest looked up from reference TRBV5-1 and TRBJ2-2): KAGVTQTPRYLIKTRGQQVTLSCSPISGHRSVSWYQQTPGQGLQFLFEYFSETQRNKGNFPGRFSGRQFSNSRSEMNVSTLELGDSALYLCASSLEAGDTGELFFGEGSRLTVL.

The rearrangement uses TRBV10-3 and TRBJ1-3; 7 bases line up with TRBD1. V shed 9 bases and J 2 bases; nucleotides not matched to a gene: 7. The CDR3 covers 14 residues. The germline CDR1 and CDR2 sequences are ENHRY and SYGVKD. Here the CDR3 reads CAIRSTGTGNTIYF. In DNA, the CDR3 is TGTGCCATACGCTCGACAGGGACTGGAAACACCATATATTTT.

The chain is built from TRBV5-1 and TRBJ2-2; D perhaps matches TRBD1 (6 bases). Germline V gene sequence: CDR1 SGHRS, CDR2 YFSETQ. With 6 bases removed from V and 3 bases from J, the gap between germline ends came to 15 bases. The CDR3 extends over 15 amino acids. The CDR3 DNA reads TGCGCCAGCACCGACCCGGACAGACACACCGGGGAGCTGTTTTTT. It codes for CASTDPDRHTGELFF.

The CDR3 protein is CASSLRTNTGELFF. The DNA of the CDR3 is TGTGCCAGCAGTTTAAGGACTAACACCGGGGAGCTGTTTTTT. The V and J genes are TRBV27 and TRBJ2-2; possible D gene TRBD2, 5 bases. There are 14 residues in the CDR3. Trimming took off 2 bases at V and 2 bases at J, with 6 bases between the two ends. CDR1 and CDR2 (germline): MNHEY, SMNVEV (reference sequence).

V and J are TRBV30 and TRBJ1-1; D unresolved. V was pared by 6 bases and J by 1 base, with 21 bases between. CDR3 length equals 16 residues. Per germline, CDR1 GTSNPN and CDR2 SVGIG (reference sequence). The CDR3 bases are TGTGCCTGTGGAGGAGTAGGTGGCCGCTCGAACACTGAAGCTTTCTTT. This translates into CACGGVGGRSNTEAFF.

The chain has TRBV6-5 and TRBJ2-7, with 8 bases that match TRBD1. This CDR3 is 13 amino acids long. Germline-derived CDR1 and CDR2 are MNHEY and SVGAGI. V was pared by 2 bases and J by 6 bases, with 3 bases of the junction left unmatched. CDR3 amino acids: CASSYTGGLEQYF. The CDR3 DNA is TGTGCCAGCAGTTACACAGGGGGGCTCGAGCAGTACTTC.

By sample share, this clonotype is large. The chain uses TRBV5-6 and TRBJ1-6; TRBD1 matches at 7 bases. J was trimmed by 8 bases and V by 2 bases; bases with no gene match: 4. CDR1 SGHDT and CDR2 YYEEEE come from the germline V gene. The CDR3 runs 14 residues. The DNA of the CDR3 is TGTGCCAGCAGCTTATGGCAGGGGGATTCACCCCTCCACTTT. Amino acid sequence: CASSLWQGDSPLHF.

This clonotype was seen more than once but under ten times. The chain is built from TRBV1 and TRBJ1-5. TRBV1 is flagged as a pseudogene. The CDR3 contains 13 residues. CDR3 bases: TGCACCAGCAGCCAAGAATGCGTAATTCGCCAGCATTTT. Translated: CTSSQECVIRQHF.

V gene TRBV5-5 combines with J gene TRBJ1-5; 7 bases agree with TRBD1. Germline V CDR1 and CDR2: SGHKS, YYEKEE (reference sequence). J was trimmed by 4 bases and V by 4 bases; bases with no gene match: 5. This CDR3 is built from 14 residues. The CDR3 nucleotides are TGTGCCAGCAGCGTGGGGACAGAGAATCAGCCCCAGCATTTT. The encoded protein is CASSVGTENQPQHF. Filled out from reference TRBV5-5 and TRBJ1-5, the complete variable domain reads DAGVTQSPTHLIKTRGQQVTLRCSPISGHKSVSWYQQVLGQGPQFIFQYYEKEERGRGNFPDRFSARQFPNYSSELNVNALLLGDSALYLCASSVGTENQPQHFGDGTRLSIL.

This clonotype was observed a few times. This sequence joins TRBV15 and TRBJ2-7; D is possibly TRBD2 (7 bases). The V end lost 3 bases, the J end lost 3 bases, and 18 bases lay between the germline ends. Per the germline V gene, CDR1 is LNHNV and CDR2 is YYDKDF (reference sequence). This CDR3 contains 16 residues. In DNA form, the CDR3 reads TGTGCCACCAGCAGGGACCTGGCGGGGGCGGTCTACGAGCAGTACTTC. Encoded protein: CATSRDLAGAVYEQYF.

This clonotype has only one observation. The chain couples TRBV7-9 to TRBJ1-1, with a weak D call TRBD1 (5 bases). The CDR3 runs 14 residues. CDR1 and CDR2 from the germline V gene are SEHNR and FQNEAQ (reference sequence). V gave up 6 bases and J gave up 1 base, with 12 bases separating them. CDR3 in DNA: TGTGCCAGCAGGCCCTCTGGGGGGAACACTGAAGCTTTCTTT. Translation: CASRPSGGNTEAFF.

The chain links TRBV10-3 to TRBJ2-1; TRBD2 matches at 13 bases. Trimming took 6 bases from V and 9 from J; bases not matched to a gene: 8. The V gene's germline CDR1 is ENHRY and CDR2 SYGVKD. This CDR3 has 15 amino acids. This chain's CDR3 is CAIRSLAGGPGEQFF. The CDR3 nucleotides read TGTGCCATCAGGTCACTAGCGGGGGGGCCCGGTGAGCAGTTCTTC.

This clonotype was recorded a few times. V and J are TRBV15 and TRBJ1-5; no clear D. The V and J ends lost 2 bases and 2 bases respectively, with 7 bases between them. The CDR3 has 14 amino acids. Germline CDR1 is LNHNV and CDR2 is YYDKDF (reference sequence). CDR3 loop: CATSRNYGNQPQHF. The CDR3 bases are TGTGCCACCAGCAGAAACTATGGCAATCAGCCCCAGCATTTT.

The chain uses TRBV4-1 and TRBJ1-5; unclear D gene. Germline loops: CDR1 MGHRA, CDR2 YSYEKL. The CDR3 is made up of 16 amino acids. V was cut by 4 bases and J by 0 bases, with 13 bases left in between. The CDR3 is CASSRVIGNSNQPQHF. CDR3 DNA sequence: TGCGCCAGCAGCCGGGTAATAGGGAATAGCAATCAGCCCCAGCATTTT.

The chain is built from TRBV5-6 and TRBJ1-2; D gene unclear. Germline lookup yields CDR1 SGHDT and CDR2 YYEEEE. The CDR3 totals 13 residues. V lost 8 bases and J lost 4, with 15 bases in between. DNA of the CDR3: TGTGCCAGTACCATTGGTGGGCTCTATGGCTACACCTTC. Translated: CASTIGGLYGYTF.

This chain joins TRBV5-5 and TRBJ1-1, with 7 positions matching TRBD1. Trimming took 2 bases from V and 6 from J; bases not matched to a gene: 10. The germline V gene has CDR1 SGHKS and CDR2 YYEKEE (reference sequence). The CDR3 consists of 15 residues. Written as DNA, the CDR3 is TGTGCCAGCAGCTTCATTGACAGGGAAGCTCCTGAAGCTTTCTTT. Protein product: CASSFIDREAPEAFF. The whole variable domain, remainder taken from reference TRBV5-5 and TRBJ1-1, is DAGVTQSPTHLIKTRGQQVTLRCSPISGHKSVSWYQQVLGQGPQFIFQYYEKEERGRGNFPDRFSARQFPNYSSELNVNALLLGDSALYLCASSFIDREAPEAFFGQGTRLTVV.